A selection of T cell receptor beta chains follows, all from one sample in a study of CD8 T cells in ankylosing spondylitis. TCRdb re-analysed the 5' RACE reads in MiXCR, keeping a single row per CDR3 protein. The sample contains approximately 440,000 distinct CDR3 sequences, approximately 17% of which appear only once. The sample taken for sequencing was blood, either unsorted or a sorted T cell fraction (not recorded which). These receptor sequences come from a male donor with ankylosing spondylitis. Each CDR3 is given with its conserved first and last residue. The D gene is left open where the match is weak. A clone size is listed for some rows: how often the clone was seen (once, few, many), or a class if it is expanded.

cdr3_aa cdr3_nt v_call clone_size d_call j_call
CASSDRDTGELFF TGTGCCAGCAGTGACAGGGACACCGGGGAGCTGTTTTTT TRBV6-4 many NA TRBJ2-2
CATSDPRTGMETQYF TGTGCCACCAGTGATCCCAGGACAGGGATGGAGACCCAGTACTTC TRBV24-1 NA TRBD1 TRBJ2-5
CASIDGIDGRYYGYTF TGTGCCAGCATCGATGGTATAGACGGGAGGTACTATGGCTACACCTTC TRBV5-6 NA NA TRBJ1-2
CASSPDRGSTDTQYF TGTGCCAGCAGCCCCGATAGGGGGAGCACAGATACGCAGTATTTT TRBV12-3/TRBV12-4 many NA TRBJ2-3
CASSLVAGGPIFYNEQFF TGTGCCAGCAGCTTAGTAGCGGGAGGGCCTATCTTTTACAATGAGCAGTTCTTC TRBV11-2 NA TRBD2 TRBJ2-1
CASSEGGRLTDTQYF TGTGCCAGCAGTGAGGGGGGGAGACTCACAGATACGCAGTATTTT TRBV2 NA TRBD2 TRBJ2-3
CASSLGSSGPSTDTQYF TGTGCCAGCAGCTTGGGCTCAAGCGGCCCTAGCACAGATACGCAGTATTTT TRBV5-4 NA NA TRBJ2-3
CASSPLGTWAFEQFF TGTGCCAGCAGCCCCTTGGGGACATGGGCATTTGAGCAGTTCTTC TRBV7-2 NA NA TRBJ2-1
CASSLDTPSSGNTIYF TGCGCCAGCAGCTTGGACACGCCGAGCTCTGGAAACACCATATATTTT TRBV5-1 NA NA TRBJ1-3
CASRHSDRGNQPQHF TGTGCCAGCAGACATTCGGACAGGGGTAATCAGCCCCAGCATTTT TRBV28 NA TRBD1 TRBJ1-5
CASSTLGRGEKLFF TGCGCCAGCAGCACCCTAGGACGTGGTGAAAAACTGTTTTTT TRBV5-1 few NA TRBJ1-4
CASSWERSYEQYF TGCGCCAGCAGCTGGGAGAGGTCCTACGAGCAGTACTTC TRBV5-1 few NA TRBJ2-7
CASSLDSSSNQPQHF TGTGCCAGCAGCTTAGATTCCAGTAGCAATCAGCCCCAGCATTTT TRBV7-9 few NA TRBJ1-5
CASSPGRGGTEAFF TGCGCCAGCAGCCCCGGGCGAGGTGGCACTGAAGCTTTCTTT TRBV5-1 few NA TRBJ1-1
CASKGLAGTQETQYF TGTGCCAGCAAAGGACTAGCGGGGACTCAAGAGACCCAGTACTTC TRBV6-1 NA TRBD2 TRBJ2-5
CASSQVDIQETQYF TGCGCCAGCAGCCAAGTGGACATCCAAGAGACCCAGTACTTC TRBV4-1 few NA TRBJ2-5
CASSSYRSMGREQYF TGTGCCAGCAGTTCCTACAGGAGTATGGGGAGGGAGCAGTACTTC TRBV12-3/TRBV12-4 few NA TRBJ2-7
CASSPRGLAGENEQFF TGTGCCAGCAGCCCACGGGGACTAGCGGGGGAGAATGAGCAGTTCTTC TRBV14 few TRBD2 TRBJ2-1
CASSPRQATDTQYF TGTGCCAGCTCACCACGTCAAGCCACAGATACGCAGTATTTT TRBV18 NA NA TRBJ2-3
CASSSPRRDRRNTDTQYF TGTGCCAGCAGCTCTCCACGCCGGGACCGACGGAACACAGATACGCAGTATTTT TRBV11-2 NA NA TRBJ2-3
CASSYSGQAEQYF TGTGCCAGCAGTTACTCGGGACAGGCTGAGCAGTACTTC TRBV6-5 NA TRBD1 TRBJ2-7
CASSVRSQGNSPLHF TGTGCCAGCAGCGTAAGATCCCAGGGGAATTCACCCCTCCACTTT TRBV9 NA NA TRBJ1-6
CASSLGTLNYGYTF TGTGCCAGCAGCCTAGGGACTCTCAACTATGGCTACACCTTC TRBV5-6 NA NA TRBJ1-2
CASSPRGQSAGNTIYF TGTGCCAGCAGCCCCCGGGGACAGAGCGCGGGAAACACCATATATTTT TRBV9 few TRBD1 TRBJ1-3
CASSKGGLAGDEQYF TGTGCCAGCAGCAAAGGGGGACTAGCGGGCGACGAGCAGTACTTC TRBV7-9 NA TRBD2 TRBJ2-7
CAWSVEVTIYF TGTGCCTGGAGTGTAGAGGTTACCATATATTTT TRBV30 few NA TRBJ1-3
CASSLELPRWTEQYF TGTGCCAGCAGCTTAGAACTACCTCGCTGGACCGAGCAGTACTTC TRBV7-2 many NA TRBJ2-7
CASSFHRDSPLHF TGTGCCAGCAGCTTCCACAGGGATTCACCCCTCCACTTT TRBV5-5 NA NA TRBJ1-6
CASSPRRTSGRASAGELFF TGTGCCAGCAGTCCTAGGCGGACTAGCGGGAGGGCCTCGGCCGGGGAGCTGTTTTTT TRBV28 few TRBD2 TRBJ2-2
CSASRDSRRVSNQPQHF TGCAGTGCTAGTAGGGACAGCCGTAGAGTTAGCAATCAGCCCCAGCATTTT TRBV20-1 NA TRBD1 TRBJ1-5
CASSPPGLTASGNTIYF TGTGCCAGCAGCCCACCGGGACTGACTGCCTCTGGAAACACCATATATTTT TRBV9 NA NA TRBJ1-3
CAWSHGQNTEAFF TGTGCCTGGAGTCACGGACAGAACACTGAAGCTTTCTTT TRBV30 NA NA TRBJ1-1
CASSAESNTEAFF TGTGCCAGCAGTGCTGAATCGAACACTGAAGCTTTCTTT TRBV2 few NA TRBJ1-1
CASSQDLDRHYEQYF TGTGCCAGCAGCCAAGATTTGGACAGACACTACGAGCAGTACTTC TRBV3-1 NA NA TRBJ2-7
CASSQDPADNYGYTF TGCGCCAGCAGCCAAGATCCCGCCGACAACTATGGCTACACCTTC TRBV4-1 NA NA TRBJ1-2
CASSLGTSGGLSTDTQYF TGTGCCAGCAGTTTAGGGACTAGCGGGGGCCTTAGCACAGATACGCAGTATTTT TRBV27 NA TRBD2 TRBJ2-3
CASSLRGSGTEAFF TGTGCCAGCAGCCTCAGGGGCTCTGGCACTGAAGCTTTCTTT TRBV13 NA NA TRBJ1-1
CASSYSGTPVGQPQHF TGTGCCAGCAGTTACTCCGGGACTCCGGTAGGTCAGCCCCAGCATTTT TRBV6-5 NA NA TRBJ1-5
CASSRGPSGGNEQFF TGCGCCAGCAGCCGGGGGCCCTCAGGGGGCAATGAGCAGTTCTTC TRBV4-3 few TRBD1 TRBJ2-1
CASSTTGGYTF TGTGCCAGCAGTACGACAGGTGGCTACACCTTC TRBV12-3/TRBV12-4 NA NA TRBJ1-2
CAATSGDYNEQFF TGTGCCGCAACTAGCGGGGACTACAATGAGCAGTTCTTC TRBV12-3/TRBV12-4 many TRBD2 TRBJ2-1
CASSDGIHTLMNTEAFF TGTGCCAGCAGTGACGGGATACACACTCTAATGAACACTGAAGCTTTCTTT TRBV6-1 few NA TRBJ1-1
CASSGDRGGNQPQHF TGTGCCAGCAGCGGCGACAGGGGTGGCAATCAGCCCCAGCATTTT TRBV7-2 few TRBD1 TRBJ1-5
CASSVVGSLGNTEAFF TGTGCCAGCAGCGTAGTTGGGAGTTTGGGAAACACTGAAGCTTTCTTT TRBV9 NA NA TRBJ1-1
CASIPDKDYNEQFF TGTGCCAGTATCCCCGACAAAGACTACAATGAGCAGTTCTTC TRBV19 few NA TRBJ2-1
CASRLRGGYTGELFF TGTGCCAGCAGGCTGCGGGGGGGCTACACCGGGGAGCTGTTTTTT TRBV7-8 few TRBD2 TRBJ2-2
CASSPGLVETQYF TGCGCCAGCAGCCCAGGGTTAGTGGAGACCCAGTACTTC TRBV5-1 many NA TRBJ2-5
CASSYKGLAGEWTDTQYF TGTGCCAGCAGTTATAAGGGACTAGCGGGAGAATGGACAGATACGCAGTATTTT TRBV6-5 once TRBD2 TRBJ2-3
CASSLNFPGYEQYF TGTGCCAGCAGCTTAAACTTCCCCGGCTACGAGCAGTACTTC TRBV7-8 once NA TRBJ2-7
CASSQGWSGANVLTF TGTGCCAGCAGCCAGGGCTGGTCTGGGGCCAACGTCCTGACTTTC TRBV7-2 few NA TRBJ2-6
CASSPGRGGEQYF TGTGCCAGCAGCCCCGGCCGAGGAGGCGAGCAGTACTTC TRBV7-3 NA NA TRBJ2-7
CASRLATGTEAYEQYF TGTGCAAGTCGCTTAGCTACCGGGACAGAAGCTTACGAGCAGTACTTC TRBV12-2 NA NA TRBJ2-7
CASSIDTASYNEQFF TGTGCCAGCAGCATCGACACGGCCTCCTACAATGAGCAGTTCTTC TRBV7-2 NA NA TRBJ2-1
CASSPTGGGSYNEQFF TGTGCCAGCAGTCCGACAGGGGGCGGCTCCTACAATGAGCAGTTCTTC TRBV28 many TRBD1 TRBJ2-1